This TCR beta chain was captured in a study of beta chain features in type 1 diabetes. Study results and caveats: Type 1 diabetes patients had TCRB CDR3s that were shorter (moderately but significantly so) in all four CD4+ subsets.

V shed 6 bases and J shed 6 bases, with 8 bases lying between them. The CDR3 runs 11 residues. Germline CDR1 reads DFQATT; CDR2 reads SNEGSKA (reference sequence). Investigators reverse transcribed all isolated RNA, so they sequenced expressed TCRB transcripts. Clones were read by immunoSEQ multiplex PCR, and TCRdb kept only the in-frame ones, dropping some. The sample consists of some 640,000 clones, over 12% of them appearing once. Comments on this clone: The target antigen is unknown.

The chain has TRBV20-1 and TRBJ1-4; no firm D call. The source of this sequence is a man between 18 and 35 years old with type 1 diabetes. Sequences were obtained from naive CD4+ T cells from blood. The CDR3 region has the DNA TGCAGTGCCCCCGGGGATGAAAAACTGTTTTTT. Its protein product is CSAPGDEKLFF.